This T cell receptor (beta chain) was captured in a study of post-analysis software for immune sequencing data. The overall study: The study covered relapsing-remitting, secondary progressive and progressive-relapsing courses of multiple sclerosis.

In germline, CDR1 is MGHRA, CDR2 YSYEKL. Trimming shortened V by 4 bases and J by 1 base, and 17 bases separated the two germline ends. CDR3 length: 17 amino acids. Unique molecular identifiers were present in the TCR beta cDNA libraries. Input of roughly 1 to 11 million T cells yielded roughly 530,000 cDNA molecules. Via MiXCR, TCRdb re-called the PCR reads, giving one row per CDR3 protein. There are about 760,000 distinct CDR3 sequences in the sample; 25% to 30% occur only once, and more than 0.45% lies in the top ten. The study, taken as a whole, reports: The authors found that F measure strongly co-clustered same-batch samples. Among roughly five TRBV segments more frequent in patients than controls were TRBV5-6, TRBV5-1 and TRBV20-1. Multiple sclerosis patients had significantly lower normalized Chao1 diversity than controls.

This clonotype was counted a few times. No antigen is known for it. The sequence was obtained from a girl aged 10-17 years with multiple sclerosis. The V gene is TRBV4-1, the J gene TRBJ2-1, with D maybe TRBD2 (5 bases). Sequencing was carried out using blood. The CDR3 DNA sequence: TGCGCCAGCAGCCCCGGGATAGCTCAAAGTTCCTACAATGAGCAGTTCTTC. Its protein product is CASSPGIAQSSYNEQFF.